This T cell receptor (beta chain) comes out of a study of T-cell reconstitution after alpha-beta-depleted transplantation in children. In its sample, this clonotype was seen many times. The germline V gene encodes CDR1 DFQATT and CDR2 SNEGSKA (reference sequence). The V end lost 5 bases, the J end lost 1 base, and 17 bases lay between the germline ends. The CDR3 spans 15 residues. The TCRbeta library incorporated unique molecular identifiers. TCRdb processed the PCR reads anew with MiXCR; each CDR3 protein has one entry. Among around 300,000 distinct CDR3 sequences, around a tenth were seen once, and the ten largest hold 7.5%.

The source of this sequence is a boy less than two years old with acute myeloid leukemia, due to receive a stem cell transplant. J is TRBJ2-5 and V is TRBV20-1, with TRBD2 as a possible D gene (6 bases). This specimen was PBMCs, taken before TCRalphabeta/CD19-depleted stem cell transplant. The CDR3 loop reads CSARIPRGFQETQYF. The CDR3, as DNA: TGCAGTGCTCGAATCCCTCGGGGGTTCCAAGAGACCCAGTACTTC.